The 27 T cell receptor beta chains below all came from one sample that was sequenced in a study of blood T cell repertoires in COVID-19 (TCRdb year 2020). Receptor libraries were prepared by the immunoSEQ multiplex PCR assay. As stored in TCRdb, this immuneACCESS dataset retains in-frame rearrangements with V and J assigned. A fraction of the clones does not appear; measured against another copy, unresolved V genes explain less than half of the discrepancy, and the remainder lacks a known reason. The sample profile shows under 85,000 clones; about four fifths of them were found once. Jointly, the top ten make up 11% of the sample. The sequencing input was peripheral blood. The receptors derive from a man between 50 and 59 years old with acute or convalescent COVID-19.

J is TRBJ2-1 and V is TRBV7-9, with a weak D call TRBD1 (6 bases). The CDR3 contains 17 residues. Germline V gene sequence: CDR1 SEHNR, CDR2 FQNEAQ (reference sequence). Trimming took off 0 bases at V and 10 bases at J, with 22 bases between the two ends. The CDR3 loop is CASSLAEGPLTTGEQFF. CDR3 nucleotides: TGTGCCAGCAGCTTAGCGGAAGGACCCCTAACAACAGGGGAGCAGTTCTTC.

V and J are TRBV18 and TRBJ1-6, with 10 nucleotides matching TRBD1. Germline loops: CDR1 KGHSH, CDR2 LQKENI. Germline trimming cut 4 bases from V and 16 bases from J; bases unmatched to any gene: 7. The CDR3 is 13 amino acids. The CDR3 region has the DNA TGTGCCAGCTCACAGGACCGGGACAGGGGTCTCCACTTT. As protein: CASSQDRDRGLHF.

The sample holds a few counts of this clone. V gene TRBV18 combines with J gene TRBJ2-7, with TRBD1 identical over 9 bases. The CDR3 extends over 14 amino acids. The germline V gene has CDR1 KGHSH and CDR2 LQKENI. The junction had 4 bases not matched to a gene; V was cut back by 3 bases and J by 4 bases. This CDR3 is CASSPDRGAYEQYF. As DNA, the CDR3 is TGTGCCAGCTCACCGGACAGGGGCGCGTACGAGCAGTACTTC. The full variable domain, in which reference TRBV18 and TRBJ2-7 provide the parts outside the CDR3, is NAGVMQNPRHLVRRRGQEARLRCSPMKGHSHVYWYRQLPEEGLKFMVYLQKENIIDESGMPKERFSAEFPKEGPSILRIQQVVRGDSAAYFCASSPDRGAYEQYFGPGTRLTVT.

In DNA, the CDR3 is TGTGCCAGCAGTTCTGGGGCGGCTATCGGCTACACCTTC. It codes for CASSSGAAIGYTF. The V and J genes are TRBV28 and TRBJ1-2; D may be TRBD1 (5 bases). Trimming took 4 bases from V and 8 from J, leaving 14 bases between them. Germline-derived CDR1 and CDR2 are MDHEN and SYDVKM. CDR3 length equals 13 residues.

The chain combines TRBV18 with TRBJ2-5; D remains ambiguous. The V gene's germline CDR1 is KGHSH and CDR2 LQKENI. The CDR3 has 14 residues. The ends were cut back, 0 bases at V and 7 bases at J, with 12 bases in the middle. The CDR3 coding sequence is TGTGCCAGCTCACCACCAGAGATTACGGGGACCCAGTACTTC. This sequence encodes CASSPPEITGTQYF. The variable domain in full, with the rest retrieved from reference TRBV18 and TRBJ2-5, is NAGVMQNPRHLVRRRGQEARLRCSPMKGHSHVYWYRQLPEEGLKFMVYLQKENIIDESGMPKERFSAEFPKEGPSILRIQQVVRGDSAAYFCASSPPEITGTQYFGPGTRLLVL.

This sequence joins TRBV5-4 and TRBJ2-3; 16 bases align to TRBD2. Per germline, CDR1 SGHNT and CDR2 YYREEE (reference sequence). This CDR3 has 17 amino acids. V lost 4 bases and J lost 2; bases outside the gene matches: 4. CDR3 coding DNA: TGTGCCAGCAGCCCGGGACTAGCGGGAGGGTACACAGATACGCAGTATTTT. Translated: CASSPGLAGGYTDTQYF.

This chain links TRBV14 with TRBJ1-1; D unclear. The germline V gene encodes CDR1 SGHDN and CDR2 FVKESK. V lost 0 bases, J lost 5 bases, and 13 bases lay in between. This CDR3 spans 15 amino acids. CDR3 in amino acids: CASSQEGLSGTEAFF. As DNA, the CDR3 is TGTGCCAGCAGCCAAGAGGGTCTATCGGGGACTGAAGCTTTCTTT.

This rearrangement joins TRBV28 to TRBJ1-1; D call uncertain. V was cut by 3 bases and J by 5 bases, with 13 bases left in between. This CDR3 spans 14 amino acids. Germline V CDR1 and CDR2: MDHEN, SYDVKM. The CDR3 is CASSFQDGRTEAFF. CDR3 sequence (DNA): TGTGCCAGCAGTTTTCAAGATGGGAGGACTGAAGCTTTCTTT. The entire variable domain, with the rest obtained from reference TRBV28 and TRBJ1-1, is as follows: DVKVTQSSRYLVKRTGEKVFLECVQDMDHENMFWYRQDPGLGLRLIYFSYDVKMKEKGDIPEGYSVSREKKERFSLILESASTNQTSMYLCASSFQDGRTEAFFGQGTRLTVV.

The chain links TRBV11-2 to TRBJ2-2, with D maybe TRBD1 (6 bases). Trimming removed 6 bases from V and 1 base from J, with 12 bases in between. Germline values: CDR1 SGHAT, CDR2 FQNNGV. The CDR3 contains 15 residues. The CDR3 sequence: CASRSGTRNTGELFF. As DNA, the CDR3 is TGTGCCAGCAGGTCCGGGACAAGGAACACCGGGGAGCTGTTTTTT.

The chain uses TRBV28 and TRBJ2-5; D may be TRBD2 (5 bases). Germline CDR1 is MDHEN and CDR2 is SYDVKM. The CDR3 extends over 13 amino acids. Trimming left V 3 bases short and J 4 bases short, with 9 bases between. CDR3 in DNA: TGTGCCAGCAGTTTCCCCAGCGGAGAGACCCAGTACTTC. It codes for CASSFPSGETQYF.

CDR3 nucleotide sequence: TGTGCCAGTAGTACGACAGGGAAGGGGCAGCCCCAGCATTTT. This encodes CASSTTGKGQPQHF. The V gene is TRBV19, the J gene TRBJ1-5; 7 bases are a match to TRBD1. Germline CDR1 LNHDA, CDR2 SQIVND (reference sequence). The CDR3 has 14 residues. The V segment lost 4 bases and the J segment 7 bases; nucleotides outside the gene matches: 7.

This clone was counted a single time. The chain has TRBV28 and TRBJ2-3, with D tentatively TRBD2 (5 bases). V lost 4 bases, J lost 0 bases, and 14 bases lay in between. CDR1 is MDHEN and CDR2 is SYDVKM in the germline V gene. This CDR3 comprises 16 residues. The CDR3 DNA is TGTGCCAGCAGTTCCCAATTAGCGCCTAGCACAGATACGCAGTATTTT. Translation: CASSSQLAPSTDTQYF.

This chain uses TRBV6-2 or TRBV6-3 with TRBJ1-2; 7 nucleotides align to TRBD1. The junction had 11 bases not matched to a gene; V was cut back by 6 bases and J by 4 bases. The CDR3 runs 15 residues. Per germline, CDR1 MNHEY and CDR2 SVGEGT. CDR3 nucleotide sequence: TGTGCCAGCAGCATCGAAAGGGGGCTGATCTATGGCTACACCTTC. Protein product: CASSIERGLIYGYTF.

The genes are TRBV6-2 or TRBV6-3 and TRBJ1-4; the D is unclear. The CDR3 consists of 14 residues. The V end lost 4 bases, the J end lost 7 bases, and 13 bases lay between the germline ends. Germline assignment: CDR1 MNHEY and CDR2 SVGEGT. The CDR3 loop is CASSLGRRSEKLFF. DNA of the CDR3: TGTGCCAGCAGTTTGGGGAGACGAAGTGAAAAACTGTTTTTT.

There are a few counts of this clone. This chain links TRBV6-2 or TRBV6-3 with TRBJ2-7, with no clear D. The CDR3 is 13 amino acids. Germline V gene data show CDR1 as MNHEY and CDR2 as SVGEGT. Deletions cut 0 bases from V and 2 bases from J, with 5 bases between. The CDR3 bases are TGTGCCAGCAGTTACTCAATAACCTACGAGCAGTACTTC. As protein: CASSYSITYEQYF.

The chain uses TRBV12-5 and TRBJ2-2, with TRBD1 matching over 9 bases. The CDR3 consists of 17 residues. Looked up from germline, CDR1 is LGHNT and CDR2 is FRNRAP. The ends lost 4 bases at V and 4 bases at J; junction bases unmatched: 10. This CDR3 reads CASGWLPGTGSTGELFF. CDR3 sequence (DNA): TGTGCTAGTGGTTGGTTGCCCGGGACAGGGAGCACCGGGGAGCTGTTTTTT.

This sequence joins TRBV9 and TRBJ1-2; the match to TRBD1 covers 7 bases. The germline CDR1 and CDR2 sequences are SGDLS and YYNGEE. This CDR3 has 14 residues. V was clipped by 3 bases and J by 4 bases; unmatched bases: 6. The CDR3 DNA is TGTGCCAGCAGCGGCCGGGACAGCCTCTATGGCTACACCTTC. Translating gives CASSGRDSLYGYTF.

The chain combines TRBV7-3 with TRBJ1-1; 7 bases agree with TRBD1. The germline CDR1 and CDR2 sequences are SGHTA and FQGTGA. This CDR3 comprises 13 residues. V shed 5 bases, J shed 3 bases, and the junction held 3 bases outside the gene matches. The DNA for the CDR3 is TGTGCCAGCAGCCGGGACAGAGACACTGAAGCTTTCTTT. Translated, it gives CASSRDRDTEAFF.

This chain connects TRBV10-3 to TRBJ1-2, with 7 bases fitting TRBD1. Germline CDR1 is ENHRY and CDR2 is SYGVKD. The CDR3 has 14 residues. With 2 bases clipped from V and 4 bases from J, the junction kept 4 bases outside the gene matches. The CDR3 region has the DNA TGTGCCATCAGTGAGGTGGACAGGCTCTATGGCTACACCTTC. Translated: CAISEVDRLYGYTF.

The V gene is TRBV4-1, the J gene TRBJ2-5; 9 nucleotides agree with TRBD1. Losses at the gene ends were 4 bases for V and 1 base for J; bases not matched to a gene: 4. Germline-derived CDR1 and CDR2 are MGHRA and YSYEKL. The CDR3 runs 15 residues. In DNA form, the CDR3 reads TGCGCCAGCAGCCGAAGGACAGGGGCCCAAGAGACCCAGTACTTC. It translates to CASSRRTGAQETQYF.

This chain connects TRBV5-6 to TRBJ1-3; D is undetermined. The CDR3 contains 14 residues. V was clipped by 0 bases and J by 4 bases, with 8 bases between them. CDR1 and CDR2 (germline): SGHDT, YYEEEE. The CDR3 sequence: CASSLGSQGNTIYF. CDR3 nucleotides: TGTGCCAGCAGCTTGGGGTCTCAGGGAAACACCATATATTTT.

This clone was detected only a few times. The rearrangement joins TRBV6-5 to TRBJ1-4; 7 bases are shared with TRBD1. This CDR3 comprises 14 residues. The V and J ends lost 6 bases and 8 bases, in that order; junction bases with no gene match: 9. Germline V CDR1 and CDR2: MNHEY, SVGAGI. CDR3 nucleotides: TGTGCCAGCAGGGGACAGACCGAATCCGAAAAACTGTTTTTT. It codes for CASRGQTESEKLFF.

The V gene is TRBV28, the J gene TRBJ1-5, with D possibly matching TRBD1 (5 bases). The CDR3 sequence is 16 residues long. CDR1 and CDR2 (germline): MDHEN, SYDVKM. Trimming removed 5 bases from V and 9 bases from J, with 23 bases in between. In DNA form, the CDR3 reads TGTGCCAGCAGTCTAGCGACCGCCAAGGGGCGTGGGCCCCAGCATTTT. Its translation: CASSLATAKGRGPQHF.

In this sample, this clone turned up once. In DNA form, the CDR3 reads TGCAGCGTTGCGGAAGGGCAGGGGGCTTACTATGAGCAGTTCTTC. It yields the protein CSVAEGQGAYYEQFF. The chain carries TRBV29-1 and TRBJ2-1, with 8 bases identical to TRBD1. This CDR3 is 15 amino acids long. CDR1 and CDR2 from the germline V gene are SQVTM and ANQGSEA. The V gene end was trimmed by 4 bases and the J gene end by 8 bases; junction bases not matched to a gene: 13.

The chain combines TRBV29-1 with TRBJ1-1, with D perhaps matching TRBD1 (5 bases). The germline gives CDR1 SQVTM, CDR2 ANQGSEA. The CDR3 runs 12 residues. The ends were cut back, 7 bases at V and 11 bases at J, with 20 bases in the middle. CDR3 in amino acids: CSADQQGPWAFF. The CDR3 DNA is TGCAGCGCGGACCAGCAGGGCCCCTGGGCTTTCTTT.

Turning to this clone: Because the CDR3 is missing its conserved closing phenylalanine or tryptophan, this is likely a read error. The chain has TRBV11-2 and TRBJ2-7, with 10 bases identical to TRBD1. The germline CDR1 and CDR2 sequences are SGHAT and FQNNGV. With 3 bases clipped from V and 7 bases from J, the junction kept 6 bases outside the gene matches. This CDR3 is 14 amino acids long. CDR3 amino acids: CASSLGTGVFEQYL. The CDR3 bases are TGTGCCAGCAGCTTGGGGACAGGGGTCTTTGAGCAGTACCTC.

V is TRBV3-1 (or the pseudogene TRBV3-2) and J is TRBJ1-1; D not certain. Per germline, CDR1 LGHDT and CDR2 YNNKEL (reference sequence). This CDR3 is 16 amino acids long. Trimming took off 0 bases at V and 0 bases at J, with 11 bases between the two ends. CDR3 in DNA: TGTGCCAGCAGCCAAGATCTAGCCAGATTGAACACTGAAGCTTTCTTT. It translates to CASSQDLARLNTEAFF.